The 7 T cell receptor beta chains reported below all come from one sample, sequenced in a study of blood T cell repertoires in COVID-19. Assay: immunoSEQ multiplex PCR; the TCRdb copy retains only in-frame clones and omits some. The table includes roughly 200,000 clones, 70% to 90% detected once. Sample: peripheral blood. These receptors were obtained from a woman of 80 years or more with acute or convalescent COVID-19.

This clone came up a few times. The chain carries TRBV5-1 and TRBJ2-7, with D maybe TRBD1 (6 bases). The germline CDR1 and CDR2 sequences are SGHRS and YFSETQ. The CDR3 covers 17 residues. Trimming took 0 bases from V and 4 from J, leaving 20 bases between them. The CDR3 DNA sequence: TGCGCCAGCAGCTTGGGAAAACAGGGCTATGGACCTTACGAGCAGTACTTC. Its translation: CASSLGKQGYGPYEQYF.

The chain combines TRBV30 with TRBJ1-1; TRBD1 aligns across 7 bases. The V gene end was trimmed by 2 bases and the J gene end by 1 base; junction bases not matched to a gene: 4. The germline gives CDR1 GTSNPN, CDR2 SVGIG (reference sequence). This CDR3 has 14 amino acids. The CDR3 loop reads CAWSPRQGNTEAFF. The DNA of the CDR3 is TGTGCCTGGAGTCCGCGACAGGGGAACACTGAAGCTTTCTTT.

V gene TRBV28 combines with J gene TRBJ1-2; D uncertain. Between the trimmed V and J ends, which lost 1 base and 4 bases, there was a span of 22 bases. From germline, CDR1 is MDHEN and CDR2 SYDVKM. This CDR3 is built from 18 residues. In DNA form, the CDR3 reads TGTGCCAGCAGTTTATATATCAGGCTCGGCAGTTGGATCTATGGCTACACCTTC. This codes for CASSLYIRLGSWIYGYTF.

This clone was found a few times. The chain recombines TRBV28 with TRBJ1-2; D remains ambiguous. From germline, CDR1 is MDHEN and CDR2 SYDVKM. The CDR3 totals 13 residues. Trimming shortened V by 1 base and J by 5 bases, and 8 bases separated the two germline ends. Here the CDR3 reads CASSLFPGYGYTF. The CDR3 coding sequence is TGTGCCAGCAGTTTATTCCCGGGTTATGGCTACACCTTC.

The CDR3: CASSLTGWGNQPQHF. CDR3 DNA: TGTGCCAGCAGTCTGACAGGGTGGGGTAATCAGCCCCAGCATTTT. V gene TRBV6-5 combines with J gene TRBJ1-5; 7 bases align to TRBD1. CDR3 length equals 15 residues. From germline, CDR1 is MNHEY and CDR2 SVGAGI. J lost 4 bases, V lost 5 bases, and 8 bases had no gene match.

V is TRBV7-9 and J is TRBJ1-2, with 7 bases matching TRBD1. The CDR3 runs 14 residues. V gave up 1 base and J gave up 7 bases; unmatched junction bases: 6. Germline V gene data show CDR1 as SEHNR and CDR2 as FQNEAQ (reference sequence). CDR3 sequence (DNA): TGTGCCAGCAGCTTAGGACAGGGTGTCCCTGGCTACACCTTC. Its protein product is CASSLGQGVPGYTF.

This clone appeared a few times. V gene TRBV28 combines with J gene TRBJ2-7; D possibly corresponds to TRBD2 (5 bases). The germline CDR1 and CDR2 sequences are MDHEN and SYDVKM. The length of the CDR3 is 14 residues. Trimming shortened V by 6 bases and J by 5 bases, and 17 bases separated the two germline ends. The CDR3 DNA follows: TGTGCCAGCAGCCCATTTAGGACTTTTAACGAGCAGTACTTC. Its translation: CASSPFRTFNEQYF.